The clone carrying this T cell receptor beta chain has more than one count but fewer than ten. What it binds is not known. The data belong to a study of human T cells and chemical hapten exposure. About the research overall: Patch tests put 0.01% DPC on the upper back, read at 6 days. Overall study results and limits: PT1 expanded TCR counts correlated positively with patch test score. Among TCRs, those above 1 in 1000 frequency were unaffected by DPC sensitization.

Original processing methods: Sample TCR counts, which ranged from about 23,224 to 690,600, had a median of around 93,000. Each CDR3 protein is one row after TCRdb ran MiXCR on the RACE reads. V and J calls and clone size were set by TCRdb, not the authors. The sample has some 94,000 distinct CDR3 sequences, over 10% seen once. This CDR3 comprises 15 residues. The V gene's germline CDR1 is DFQATT and CDR2 SNEGSKA (reference sequence). The V and J ends lost 0 bases and 4 bases, in that order; junction bases with no gene match: 5. The sample's time point: patch test 1, 2 weeks after DPC sensitization. The treatment denotes: therapeutic diphenylcyclopropenone sensitization with weekly scalp DPC.

This rearrangement joins TRBV20-1 to TRBJ1-5, with 8 positions matching TRBD1. This material consisted of whole blood, taken in connection with sensitization to the hapten diphenylcyclopropenone (DPC). The receptor's source is a woman in her 40s with alopecia areata. Some clones in this sample may be carry-over from other donors' samples. The CDR3 bases are TGCAGTGCTAGAGAGGGGACAGGCCTTAATCAGCCCCAGCATTTT. It yields the protein CSAREGTGLNQPQHF.